This note documents a single T cell receptor beta chain sequence. The antigen is not known. The sample belongs to a study of CD8 T cells in ankylosing spondylitis. Findings of the study overall: Ankylosing spondylitis blood appeared to be characterized by a TCR beta motif of eight or nine highly homologous variants. Significantly higher representation of disease-linked clones was reported for matched ankylosing spondylitis synovial fluid.

The TCR beta libraries were generated through quantitative 5'-RACE incorporating molecular barcodes. TCRdb reprocessed the 5' RACE reads with MiXCR, giving one entry per CDR3 protein. This table has about 130,000 distinct CDR3 sequences, about 7% appearing once. The CDR3 runs to 14 residues. The V and J ends lost 6 bases and 9 bases respectively, with 18 bases between them. Germline-derived CDR1 and CDR2 are SEHNR and FQNEAQ (reference sequence). The V and J genes are TRBV7-9 and TRBJ2-1; D is possibly TRBD1 or TRBD2 (5 bases each). This TCR was recovered from a female donor with ankylosing spondylitis or in good health (not recorded which). Sequencing was performed on blood, either unsorted or a sorted T cell fraction (not recorded which). The CDR3 loop reads CASRAQAGRGEQFF. In nucleotides, the CDR3 is TGTGCCAGCAGGGCACAGGCGGGCCGCGGTGAGCAGTTCTTC.